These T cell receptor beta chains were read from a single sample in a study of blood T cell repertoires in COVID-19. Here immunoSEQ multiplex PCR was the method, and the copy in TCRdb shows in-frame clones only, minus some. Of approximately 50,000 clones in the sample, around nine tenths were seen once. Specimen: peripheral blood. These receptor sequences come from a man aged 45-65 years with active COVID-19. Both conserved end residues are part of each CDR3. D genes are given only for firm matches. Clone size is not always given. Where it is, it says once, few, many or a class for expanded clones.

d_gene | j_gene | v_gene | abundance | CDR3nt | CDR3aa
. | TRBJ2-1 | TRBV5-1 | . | TGCGCCAGCAGCCCCGGACAGTCGACCTCCTACAATGAGCAGTTCTTC | CASSPGQSTSYNEQFF
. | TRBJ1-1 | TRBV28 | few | TGTGCCAGCAGTTCGGGACTCCGGGAGGGCACTGAAGCTTTCTTT | CASSSGLREGTEAFF
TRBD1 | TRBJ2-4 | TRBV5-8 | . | TGTGCCAGCAGCTTAGACAGGGGAGGCAAAAACATTCAGTACTTC | CASSLDRGGKNIQYF
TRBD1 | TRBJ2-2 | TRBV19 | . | TGTGCCAGAACCGGGGATGAGAGACCGGGACAGGGATGGACCGGGGAGCTGTTTTTT | CARTGDERPGQGWTGELFF
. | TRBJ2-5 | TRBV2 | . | TGTGCCAGCACTCCTAGCGCGGAGACCCAGTACTTC | CASTPSAETQYF
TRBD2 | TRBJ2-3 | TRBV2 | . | TGTGCCAGCAGGCTGGGACTAGCGGGAGTAGATACGCAGTATTTT | CASRLGLAGVDTQYF
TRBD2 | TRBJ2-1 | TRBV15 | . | TGTGCCACCAGCACCCCGCGGGGTAGCGGGGGGTACAATGAGCAGTTCTTC | CATSTPRGSGGYNEQFF
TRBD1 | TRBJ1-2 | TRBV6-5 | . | TGTGCCAGCAGGGACAGGGGCTATGGCTACACCTTC | CASRDRGYGYTF
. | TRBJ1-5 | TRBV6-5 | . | TGTGCCAGCAGTTACTCGTGGGTAAAAGGAGATCAGCCCCAGCATTTT | CASSYSWVKGDQPQHF
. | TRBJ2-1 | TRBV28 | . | TGTGCCAGCACCCTCGACAGTCCCTACAATGAGCAGTTCTTC | CASTLDSPYNEQFF
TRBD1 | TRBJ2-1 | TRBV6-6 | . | TGTGCCAGCAGTAAACCGGGACAGTTAATCAATGAGCAGTTCTTC | CASSKPGQLINEQFF
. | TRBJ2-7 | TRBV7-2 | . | TGTGCCAGCAGCTCCCCACCGGGACTCCTCCCTAAAGCCTACGAGCAGTACTTC | CASSSPPGLLPKAYEQYF
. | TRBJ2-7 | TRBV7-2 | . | TGTGCCAGCAGCTTAGGGGCAGCACCAACCTACGAGCAGTACTTC | CASSLGAAPTYEQYF
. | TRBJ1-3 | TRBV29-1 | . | TGCAGCGTTGGGACAGATGGAAACACCATATATTTT | CSVGTDGNTIYF
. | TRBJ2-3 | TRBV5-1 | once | TGCGCCAGCAGCTCTTCAGGGGTCACAGATACGCAGTATTTT | CASSSSGVTDTQYF
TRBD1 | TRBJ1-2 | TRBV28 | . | TGTGCCAGCCTTACAGGGGCTAACTATGGCTACACCTTC | CASLTGANYGYTF
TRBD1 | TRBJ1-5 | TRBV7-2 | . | TGTGCCAGCAGCTTTAGGGCAGGGGGAGAGCCCCAGCATTTT | CASSFRAGGEPQHF
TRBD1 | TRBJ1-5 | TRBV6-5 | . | TGTGCCAGAGAAACAGGGGGCCGAAGCAATCAGCCCCAGCATTTT | CARETGGRSNQPQHF
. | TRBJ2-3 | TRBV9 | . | TGTGCCAGCAGCCTCCCCTCGAGTCTTGGAGATACGCAGTATTTT | CASSLPSSLGDTQYF
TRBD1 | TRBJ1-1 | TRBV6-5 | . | TGTGCCAGCAGTATACAGGGGGTAAACACTGAAGCTTTCTTT | CASSIQGVNTEAFF
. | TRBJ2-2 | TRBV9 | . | TGTGCCAGCAGCGTAGTAGGGGAAACCGGGGAGCTGTTTTTT | CASSVVGETGELFF
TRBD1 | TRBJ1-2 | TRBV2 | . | TGTGCCAGCAGAATGGGACAGGGGAATGGCTACACCTTC | CASRMGQGNGYTF
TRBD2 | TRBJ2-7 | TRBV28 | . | TGTGCCAGCAGTTTAAGTCCCGGGACTAGCGGGGATCACTACGAGCAGTACTTC | CASSLSPGTSGDHYEQYF
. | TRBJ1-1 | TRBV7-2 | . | TGTGCCAGCAGCTTAGACCTACAGGATGAAGCTTTCTTT | CASSLDLQDEAFF
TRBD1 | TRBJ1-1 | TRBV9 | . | TGTGCCAGCAGCGTCTCAGGGGGCTGGACTGAAGCTTTCTTT | CASSVSGGWTEAFF
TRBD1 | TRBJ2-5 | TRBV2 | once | TGTGCCAGCCTGCCGGGACAGTCGAAAGAGACCCAGTACTTC | CASLPGQSKETQYF
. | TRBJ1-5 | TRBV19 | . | TGTGCCAGTAGTATAGCGGGGCCCCAGCATTTT | CASSIAGPQHF
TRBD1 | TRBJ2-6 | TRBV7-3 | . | TGTGCCAGCAGCCCAAGGGACAGGGGGCAACTTTCTGGGGCCAACGTCCTGACTTTC | CASSPRDRGQLSGANVLTF
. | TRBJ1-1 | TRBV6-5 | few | TGTGCCAGCAGTTATGATGGGAGAAAGGCTGAAGCTTTCTTT | CASSYDGRKAEAFF
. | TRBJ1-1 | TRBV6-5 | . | TGTGCCAGCACCGGGGTGAACACTGAAGCTTTCTTT | CASTGVNTEAFF
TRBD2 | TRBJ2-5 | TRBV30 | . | TGTGCCTGGGGTGGGACTAGCGGGAGGGCCGGGGAGACCCAGTACTTC | CAWGGTSGRAGETQYF
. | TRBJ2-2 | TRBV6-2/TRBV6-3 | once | TGTGCCAGCAGTTACGGTGGGGGCAACACCGGGGAGCTGTTTTTT | CASSYGGGNTGELFF
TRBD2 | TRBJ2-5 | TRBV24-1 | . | TGTGCCACCAGTGATATCAGGACTAGCGGGGGCCTTCAAGAGACCCAGTACTTC | CATSDIRTSGGLQETQYF
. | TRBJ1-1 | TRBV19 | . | TGTGCCAGCCGACACCAATCTCTGAACACTGAAGCTTTCTTT | CASRHQSLNTEAFF
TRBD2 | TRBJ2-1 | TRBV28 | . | TGTGCCAGCAGTTCGTTAGCGGGGGGCCCCTACAATGAGCAGTTCTTC | CASSSLAGGPYNEQFF
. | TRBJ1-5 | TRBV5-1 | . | TGCGCCAGCAGCTTGATGGGGGCGGTGGATCAGCCCCAGCATTTT | CASSLMGAVDQPQHF
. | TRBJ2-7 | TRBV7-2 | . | TGTGCCAGCAGCTTAGTAATACAGGGTCCCTACGAGCAGTACTTC | CASSLVIQGPYEQYF
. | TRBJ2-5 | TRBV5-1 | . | TGCGCCAGCAGCCCGGACAGACGAGAGACCCAGTACTTC | CASSPDRRETQYF
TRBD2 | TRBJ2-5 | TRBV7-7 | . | TGTGCTAGCAGCTTAGCTAGCGGGGGGATCCAAGAGACCCAGTACTTC | CASSLASGGIQETQYF
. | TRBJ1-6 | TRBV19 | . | TGTGCCACCAGATGGAGCTCCTATAATTCACCCCTCCACTTT | CATRWSSYNSPLHF
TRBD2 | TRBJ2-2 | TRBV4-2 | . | TGTGCCAGCAGCCGGCGGGGGGACGGAACCGGGGAGCTGTTTTTT | CASSRRGDGTGELFF
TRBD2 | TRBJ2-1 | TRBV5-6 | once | TGTGCCAGCAGCTTCATGTCAGGGGGCGGTAAGGGACTAGCGGCCGAGCAGTTCTTC | CASSFMSGGGKGLAAEQFF
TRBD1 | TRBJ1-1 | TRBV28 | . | TGTGCCAGCAGTGTCGGGACAGGGGCAATGAACACTGAAGCTTTCTTT | CASSVGTGAMNTEAFF
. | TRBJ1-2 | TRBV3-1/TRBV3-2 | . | TGTGCCAGCAGCCAAGGGGTCCGCGCAGGGCCTAACTATGGCTACACCTTC | CASSQGVRAGPNYGYTF
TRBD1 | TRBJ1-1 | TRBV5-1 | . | TGCGCCAGCAGCACAACGGGGACAGGGGAAACTGAAGCTTTCTTT | CASSTTGTGETEAFF
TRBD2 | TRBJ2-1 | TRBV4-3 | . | TGCGCCAGCAGCCAAGAAGTCGGGACTAGCGGACTTGGGTATGAGCAGTTCTTC | CASSQEVGTSGLGYEQFF
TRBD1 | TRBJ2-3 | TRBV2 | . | TGTGCCAGCAGTTTAGGGACAGTCTACACAGATACGCAGTATTTT | CASSLGTVYTDTQYF
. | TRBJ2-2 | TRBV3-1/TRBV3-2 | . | TGTGCCAGCAGCAAAGAAGCTGTCGGGGAGCTGTTTTTT | CASSKEAVGELFF
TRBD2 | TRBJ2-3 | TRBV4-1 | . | TGCGCCAGCAGCCGAGAACGACTAGCTACAGACACAGATACGCAGTATTTT | CASSRERLATDTDTQYF
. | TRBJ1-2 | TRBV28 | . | TGTGCCAGCACCCCACCTTGGCGGGCTGTGAGTGGCTACACCTTC | CASTPPWRAVSGYTF
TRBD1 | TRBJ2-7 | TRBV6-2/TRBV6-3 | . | TGTGCCAGCAGTTACTCGACGTTAGGGGACAGGGGGCCCTACGAGCAGTACTTC | CASSYSTLGDRGPYEQYF
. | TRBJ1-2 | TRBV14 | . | TGTGCCAGCAGCCAAGACAGTCGTCGATATGGCTACACCTTC | CASSQDSRRYGYTF
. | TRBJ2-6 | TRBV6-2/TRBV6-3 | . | TGTGCCAGCAGTTACGCTAGTGCGACTGGGGCCAACGTCCTGACTTTC | CASSYASATGANVLTF
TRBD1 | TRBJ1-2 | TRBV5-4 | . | TGTGCCAGCAGCTCCGACAGGGGAAACTATGGCTACACCTTC | CASSSDRGNYGYTF
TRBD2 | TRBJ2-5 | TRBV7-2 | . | TGTGCCAGCAGCCATGCCGTCAGCGGGAGTAGTGGAAAGCGAGAGACCCAGTACTTC | CASSHAVSGSSGKRETQYF
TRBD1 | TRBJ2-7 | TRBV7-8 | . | TGTGCCAGCAGCTTAGGTGGGACAGGGGACTACGAGCAGTACTTC | CASSLGGTGDYEQYF
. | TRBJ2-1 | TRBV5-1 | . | TGCGCCAGCAGCTTGGATCCCGGGAGCTCCTACAATGAGCAGTTCTTC | CASSLDPGSSYNEQFF
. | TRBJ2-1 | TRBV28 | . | TGTGCCAGCAGACGCGGAAACTCCTACAATGAGCAGTTCTTC | CASRRGNSYNEQFF
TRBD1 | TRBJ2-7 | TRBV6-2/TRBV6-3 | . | TGTGCCAGCAGTTTCACAGGGGGGTACGAGCAGTACTTC | CASSFTGGYEQYF